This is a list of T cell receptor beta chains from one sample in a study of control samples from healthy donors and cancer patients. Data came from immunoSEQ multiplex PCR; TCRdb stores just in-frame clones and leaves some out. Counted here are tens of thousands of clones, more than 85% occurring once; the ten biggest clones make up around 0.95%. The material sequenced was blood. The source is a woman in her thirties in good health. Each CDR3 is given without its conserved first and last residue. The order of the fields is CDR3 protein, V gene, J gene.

ASSLYDEQY,TRBV7-2,TRBJ2-7
ASSQGQGMFPY,TRBV18,TRBJ2-7
AWSKTSGTGPREQY,TRBV30,TRBJ2-7
ASKTGFGNQPQH,TRBV2,TRBJ1-5
ASRPDRGLAYGYT,TRBV6-5,TRBJ1-2
ASRAPVTQPQH,TRBV28,TRBJ1-5
ASSPLASGSQRSYEQY,TRBV3-1/TRBV3-2,TRBJ2-7
ASSSRIGSPSGTGIYEQY,TRBV5-1,TRBJ2-7
ASSPSDSYNEKLF,TRBV28,TRBJ1-4
ASSHSGQGNQPQH,TRBV5-1,TRBJ1-5
ASSSTSGGSYEQY,TRBV6-2/TRBV6-3,TRBJ2-7
ASSLGLGGAQPQH,TRBV7-9,TRBJ1-5
AWSLGLGVVYNEQF,TRBV30,TRBJ2-1
ATSGGQDPYGYT,TRBV24-1,TRBJ1-2
AGLDLTYNEQF,TRBV3-1/TRBV3-2,TRBJ2-1
ASSSGTENTEAF,TRBV6-5,TRBJ1-1
ASSQDGAGVIYEQF,TRBV4-1,TRBJ2-1
ASQWGSGLYNSPLH,TRBV19,TRBJ1-6
ASSPVDRLGYEQY,TRBV5-6,TRBJ2-7
ASSSRAQETQY,TRBV12-3/TRBV12-4,TRBJ2-5
ASSKVGNSSGNTIY,TRBV21-1,TRBJ1-3
ASSPEVGNQPQH,TRBV7-9,TRBJ1-5
ASSFTTINYGYT,TRBV7-9,TRBJ1-2
ASSAGLAGPNEQF,TRBV9,TRBJ2-1
ASSIGQGDGPQH,TRBV9,TRBJ1-5
ASSQSTKQAGELF,TRBV3-1/TRBV3-2,TRBJ2-2
ASSLVGGLGGNTIY,TRBV5-1,TRBJ1-3
ASSFPGFSSYEQY,TRBV5-4,TRBJ2-7
ASSGTPGQGESPLH,TRBV7-9,TRBJ1-6
ASSQGTGGMVTEAF,TRBV11-1,TRBJ1-1
ASRSNGERNTEAF,TRBV2,TRBJ1-1
ASSLREVAYNEQF,TRBV27,TRBJ2-1
ASSLYGTANSGNTIY,TRBV5-1,TRBJ1-3
ASSVVRTGELF,TRBV14,TRBJ2-2
ASSSPDRGVVYSNQPQH,TRBV7-2,TRBJ1-5
ASSKEWRMNTEAF,TRBV6-5,TRBJ1-1
ASSFEPTRINGYT,TRBV5-5,TRBJ1-2
ASRGGTAGANVLT,TRBV2,TRBJ2-6
ASSPPARIYEQY,TRBV7-2,TRBJ2-7
ASSPTDRTKNIQY,TRBV18,TRBJ2-4
ASRPLADSSYNEQF,TRBV27,TRBJ2-1
ASLPSRAEQPQH,TRBV6-5,TRBJ1-5
AIATGDTEAF,TRBV10-3,TRBJ1-1
ASSLGTADEQY,TRBV5-1,TRBJ2-7
ASSLQGSYQETQY,TRBV4-1,TRBJ2-5
ASSSGQGHNSPLH,TRBV6-5,TRBJ1-6
ASSFGQGANEQF,TRBV5-1,TRBJ2-1
ASSQGTPNQPQH,TRBV5-1,TRBJ1-5
ASSPLRASGSYEQY,TRBV14,TRBJ2-7